This TCR beta chain appears in the sequencing data of a study of CD8+CD57+ T cells in acquired aplastic anemia. Trimming removed 8 bases from V and 7 bases from J, with 20 bases in between. Per germline, CDR1 MRHNA and CDR2 SNTAGT. The length of the CDR3 is 14 residues. Both TCR beta VDJ combination and CDR3 sequence profiling were carried out. Genomic DNA was the template for this profiling. MiXCR, run by TCRdb on the reads, gives a single entry per CDR3 protein. The top ten clones hold under 1.5% of a sample with under 350,000 distinct CDR3 sequences, around three fifths of them seen once. For sequencing, patients were chosen who had shown expansion of CD8+CD57+ cells by flow cytometry. Patients had undergone no therapy by the time their blood was sampled.

The TCR comes from a human donor with aplastic anemia. The chain employs TRBV6-4 and TRBJ1-1; possible D gene TRBD1, 5 bases. The sequencing sample was made of sorted CD4+, CD8+, or CD8+CD57+ T cells (not recorded which) from PBMCs. Here the CDR3 reads CASSPLGGSHEAFF. CDR3 nucleotides: TGTGCCAGCTCCCCCTTGGGGGGTTCACATGAAGCTTTCTTT.